This T cell receptor beta chain is from a study of shared clonotypes between healthy human individuals. Germline trimming cut 5 bases from V and 10 bases from J; bases unmatched to any gene: 12. CDR1 MDHEN and CDR2 SYDVKM come from the germline V gene. The CDR3 spans 15 residues. This clone was picked up many times. This table comes from immunoSEQ multiplex PCR, and its TCRdb copy is limited to in-frame clones, with some not included. The sample includes roughly 96,000 clones, roughly 50% of them seen just once. Sequencing input: PBMCs. The J gene is TRBJ2-1, the V gene TRBV28; 9 positions match TRBD1. The TCR was taken from a woman between 40 and 55 years old in good health. Some clones in this sample may be carry-over from other donors' samples. The chain's CDR3 is CASSTPGQGLLEQFF. The DNA for the CDR3 is TGTGCCAGCAGTACACCGGGACAGGGTCTCTTGGAGCAGTTCTTC.